This T cell receptor (beta chain) was recovered during a study of cytomegalovirus exposure and HLA in healthy donors. Germline values: CDR1 SGHKS, CDR2 YYEKEE (reference sequence). The CDR3 has 14 amino acids. V was clipped by 0 bases and J by 8 bases; unmatched bases: 2. In the PCR, 60 Vbeta and 13 Jbeta primers were used. Clones were read by immunoSEQ multiplex PCR, and TCRdb kept only the in-frame ones, dropping some. The sample shows about 69,000 clones, about three quarters of them seen only once. Notes on the study in general: It was reported that the classifier diagnosed cytomegalovirus status with high specificity and sensitivity in both the original and validation cohorts.

Turning to this clone: What it binds is unknown.

The TCR comes from a man aged 18 to 35 in good health and CMV-seronegative. The gene calls are TRBV5-5 and TRBJ2-2; 9 bases align to TRBD2. Sequenced input: PBMCs. CDR3 loop: CASSLALAGGELFF. CDR3 bases: TGTGCCAGCAGCTTGGCCCTAGCGGGGGGGGAGCTGTTTTTT.